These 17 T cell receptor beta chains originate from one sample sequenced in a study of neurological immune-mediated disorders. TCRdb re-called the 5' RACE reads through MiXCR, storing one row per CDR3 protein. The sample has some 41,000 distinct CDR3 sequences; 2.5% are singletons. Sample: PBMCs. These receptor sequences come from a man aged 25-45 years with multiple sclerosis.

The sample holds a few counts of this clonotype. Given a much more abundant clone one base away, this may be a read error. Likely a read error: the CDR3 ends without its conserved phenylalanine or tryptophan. The CDR3 loop is CASSQTGTSGQETQYC. The DNA for the CDR3 is TGTGCCAGCAGTCAAACCGGGACTAGCGGACAAGAGACCCAGTACTGC. V usage is TRBV12-3 or TRBV12-4 and J usage is TRBJ2-5; 11 bases agree with TRBD2. V gave up 5 bases and J gave up 2 bases; unmatched junction bases: 7. The CDR3 runs 16 residues.

CDR3 in amino acids: CASSPSRETQYF. Here the CDR3 DNA reads TGTGCCAGCTCACCGAGTAGAGAGACCCAGTACTTC. The V call is TRBV18, the J call TRBJ2-5; unclear D gene. The germline V and J ends were trimmed by 3 bases and 4 bases, with 6 bases remaining between them. Germline V gene data show CDR1 as KGHSH and CDR2 as LQKENI. This CDR3 has 12 amino acids.

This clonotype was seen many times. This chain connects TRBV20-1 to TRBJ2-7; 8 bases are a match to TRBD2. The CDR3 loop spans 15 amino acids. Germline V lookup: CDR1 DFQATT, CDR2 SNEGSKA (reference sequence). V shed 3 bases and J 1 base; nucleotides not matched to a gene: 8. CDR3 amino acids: CSARGSGTRSYEQYF. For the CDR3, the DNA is TGCAGTGCTAGGGGCTCCGGGACTAGATCCTACGAGCAGTACTTC.

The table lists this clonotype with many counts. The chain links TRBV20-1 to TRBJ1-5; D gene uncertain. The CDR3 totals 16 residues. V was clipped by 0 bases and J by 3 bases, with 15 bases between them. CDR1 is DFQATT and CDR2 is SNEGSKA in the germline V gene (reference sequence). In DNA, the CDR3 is TGCAGTGCTAGAGATCGAAGCAAGAGTCCCAATCAGCCCCAGCATTTT. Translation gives CSARDRSKSPNQPQHF.

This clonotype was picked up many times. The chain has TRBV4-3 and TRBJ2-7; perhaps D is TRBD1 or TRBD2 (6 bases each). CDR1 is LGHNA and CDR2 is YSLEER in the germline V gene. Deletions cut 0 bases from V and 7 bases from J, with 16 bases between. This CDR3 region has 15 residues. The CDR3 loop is CASSQETHRAGEQYF. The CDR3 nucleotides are TGCGCCAGCAGCCAAGAAACTCACAGGGCGGGGGAGCAGTACTTC.

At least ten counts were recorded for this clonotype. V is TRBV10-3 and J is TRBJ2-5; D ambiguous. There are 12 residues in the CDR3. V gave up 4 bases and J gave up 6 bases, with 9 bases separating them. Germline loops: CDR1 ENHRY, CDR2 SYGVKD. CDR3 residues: CAISGDLKTQYF. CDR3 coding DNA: TGTGCCATCAGTGGAGACTTGAAGACCCAGTACTTC.

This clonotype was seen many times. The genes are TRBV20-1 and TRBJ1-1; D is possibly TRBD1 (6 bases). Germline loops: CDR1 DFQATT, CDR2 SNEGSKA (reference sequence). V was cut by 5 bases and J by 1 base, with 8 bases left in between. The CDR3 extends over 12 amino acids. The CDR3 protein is CSAAQGNTEAFF. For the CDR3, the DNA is TGCAGTGCTGCACAGGGGAACACTGAAGCTTTCTTT.

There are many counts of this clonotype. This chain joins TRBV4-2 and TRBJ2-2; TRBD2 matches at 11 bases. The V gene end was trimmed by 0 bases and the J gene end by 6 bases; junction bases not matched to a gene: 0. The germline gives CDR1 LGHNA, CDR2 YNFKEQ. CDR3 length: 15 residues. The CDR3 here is CASSQDSGGAGELFF. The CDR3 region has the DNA TGTGCCAGCAGCCAAGATAGCGGGGGGGCCGGGGAGCTGTTTTTT.

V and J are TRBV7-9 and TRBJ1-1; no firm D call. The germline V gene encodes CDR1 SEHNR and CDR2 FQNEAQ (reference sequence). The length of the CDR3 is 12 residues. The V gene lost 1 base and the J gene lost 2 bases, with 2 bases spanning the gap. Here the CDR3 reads CASSLDNTEAFF. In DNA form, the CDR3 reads TGTGCCAGCAGCTTAGATAACACTGAAGCTTTCTTT.

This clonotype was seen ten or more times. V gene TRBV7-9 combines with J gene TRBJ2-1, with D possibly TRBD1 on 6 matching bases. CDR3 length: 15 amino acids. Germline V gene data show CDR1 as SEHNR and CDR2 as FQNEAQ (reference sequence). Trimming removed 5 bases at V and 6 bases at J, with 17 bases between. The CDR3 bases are TGTGCCAGCAGCCCTAAGTGGCCGGACAGCAATGAGCAGTTCTTC. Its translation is CASSPKWPDSNEQFF.

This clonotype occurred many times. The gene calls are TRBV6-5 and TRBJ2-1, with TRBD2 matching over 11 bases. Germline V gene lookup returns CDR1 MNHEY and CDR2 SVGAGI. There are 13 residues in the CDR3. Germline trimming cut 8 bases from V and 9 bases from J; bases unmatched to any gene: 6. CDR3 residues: CASSDLAGGEQFF. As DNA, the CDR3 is TGTGCCAGCTCTGACCTAGCGGGAGGTGAGCAGTTCTTC.

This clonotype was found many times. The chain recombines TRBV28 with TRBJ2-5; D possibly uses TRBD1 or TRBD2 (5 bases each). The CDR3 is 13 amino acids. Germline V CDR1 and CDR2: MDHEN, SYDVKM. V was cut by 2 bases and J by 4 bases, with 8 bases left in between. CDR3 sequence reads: CASSLGGPETQYF. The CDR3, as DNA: TGTGCCAGCAGTTTAGGGGGACCAGAGACCCAGTACTTC.

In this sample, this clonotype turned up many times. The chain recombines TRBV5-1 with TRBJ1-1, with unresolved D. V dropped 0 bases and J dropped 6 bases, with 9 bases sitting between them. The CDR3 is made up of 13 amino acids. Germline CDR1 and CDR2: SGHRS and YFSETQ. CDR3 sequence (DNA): TGCGCCAGCAGCTTGGGGACGCACGCTGAAGCTTTCTTT. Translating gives CASSLGTHAEAFF. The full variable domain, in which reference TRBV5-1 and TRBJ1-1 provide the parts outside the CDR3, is KAGVTQTPRYLIKTRGQQVTLSCSPISGHRSVSWYQQTPGQGLQFLFEYFSETQRNKGNFPGRFSGRQFSNSRSEMNVSTLELGDSALYLCASSLGTHAEAFFGQGTRLTVV.

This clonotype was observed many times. CDR3 sequence: CASSPRLAGGRETQYF. CDR3 in DNA: TGTGCCAGCAGCCCTCGACTAGCGGGAGGTCGTGAGACCCAGTACTTC. The V gene is TRBV7-2, the J gene TRBJ2-5; 13 nucleotides match TRBD2. The CDR3 runs to 16 residues. The V gene's germline CDR1 is SGHTA and CDR2 FQGNSA. V trimming: 5 bases; J trimming: 5 bases; junction bases outside the gene matches: 8.

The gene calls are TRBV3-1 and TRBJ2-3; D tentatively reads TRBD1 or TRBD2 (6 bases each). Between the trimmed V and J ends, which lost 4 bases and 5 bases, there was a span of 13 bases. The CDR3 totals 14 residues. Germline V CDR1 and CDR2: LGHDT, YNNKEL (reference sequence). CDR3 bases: TGTGCCAGCAGCCGAAAGGGGGGCGGAGATACGCAGTATTTT. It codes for CASSRKGGGDTQYF.

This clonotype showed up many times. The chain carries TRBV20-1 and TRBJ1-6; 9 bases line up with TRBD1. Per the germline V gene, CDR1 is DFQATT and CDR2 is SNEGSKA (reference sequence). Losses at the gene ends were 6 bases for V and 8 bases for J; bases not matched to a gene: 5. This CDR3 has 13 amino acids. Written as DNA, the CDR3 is TGCAGTGCCTATTGGACAGGGGATTCACCCCTCCACTTT. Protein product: CSAYWTGDSPLHF.

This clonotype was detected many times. The CDR3 sequence: CSASGTSGLSSYEQYF. The CDR3 bases are TGCAGTGCTAGCGGGACTAGCGGGCTTAGCTCCTACGAGCAGTACTTC. This chain joins TRBV20-1 and TRBJ2-7, with TRBD2 matching over 12 bases. The CDR3 is 16 amino acids. Losses at the gene ends were 3 bases for V and 0 bases for J; bases not matched to a gene: 6. Germline V CDR1 and CDR2: DFQATT, SNEGSKA (reference sequence).